This TCR beta chain was captured in a study of blood T cells in healthy people across ages. Germline V lookup: CDR1 MNHNY, CDR2 SVGAGI (reference sequence). This CDR3 has 13 residues. Deletions cut 0 bases from V and 7 bases from J, with 4 bases between. Study-wide results and caveats: Donors of long life had a larger count of naive CD4+ cells and greater diversity than aged donors. Strong correlation was found linking TCR beta diversity to naive T cell percentage.

Together with a sample-barcoded 5' primer, a J-beta primer mix was included in a second PCR lasting about 7 to 11 cycles. TCRdb used MiXCR to reprocess the 5' RACE reads, holding one entry per CDR3 protein. The repertoire holds about 580,000 distinct CDR3 sequences, with roughly 48% as singletons. The study recruited healthy Caucasian donors from Russia who were aged about 6 to 90. This clonotype was picked up many times. What it binds is unknown. The specimen was blood. This chain uses TRBV6-6 with TRBJ1-6; D call uncertain. This clonotype was obtained from a man older than 75 in good health. Written as DNA, the CDR3 is TGTGCCAGCAGTTACTCAAGGAATTCACCCCTCCACTTT. Its protein product is CASSYSRNSPLHF.